The 6 T cell receptor beta chains below come from one sample, sequenced in a study of human T cells and chemical hapten exposure (dated by TCRdb to 2020 to 2023). The library was made by 5' RACE. TCRdb shows the sequencer as Illumina MiSeq. In TCRdb, the public reads were trimmed at Q25 with fastp and aligned with MiXCR, with productive beta chains retained. For every CDR3 protein sequence, its rows merge into one entry that carries the most common genes and DNA. This sample is represented by about 81,000 distinct CDR3 sequences; roughly 7.7% of them were singletons. The leading ten clones occupy 2% to 2.5% of the sample. Unfractionated whole blood was collected in Tempus Blood RNA tubes, and total RNA was extracted from that blood. The receptors here all came from a male donor in good health.

This clonotype was counted between two and nine times. The genes are TRBV3-1 and TRBJ2-1; tentative D call: TRBD1 (5 bases). The V gene lost 4 bases and the J gene lost 8 bases, with 21 bases spanning the gap. This CDR3 region has 16 residues. The germline gives CDR1 LGHDT, CDR2 YNNKEL (reference sequence). CDR3 sequence reads: CASSPEWGLEGDEQFF. The DNA for the CDR3 is TGTGCCAGCAGCCCTGAATGGGGCCTTGAAGGCGATGAGCAGTTCTTC.

This clonotype came up a few times. The chain is built from TRBV30 and TRBJ1-1; D call uncertain. The germline gives CDR1 GTSNPN, CDR2 SVGIG (reference sequence). The CDR3 has 12 residues. V shed 4 bases and J shed 2 bases, with 8 bases lying between them. The chain's CDR3 is CAWIAGNTEAFF. Here the CDR3 DNA reads TGTGCCTGGATTGCAGGAAACACTGAAGCTTTCTTT.

In this sample, this clonotype turned up many times. The chain carries TRBV10-3 and TRBJ1-1, with 8 bases aligning to TRBD1. V gave up 11 bases and J gave up 10 bases; unmatched junction bases: 9. Per germline, CDR1 ENHRY and CDR2 SYGVKD. This CDR3 region has 11 residues. The DNA of the CDR3 is TGTGCCGCCGGACAGGGTCGTGCAGCTTTCTTT. This sequence encodes CAAGQGRAAFF.

This clonotype has at least ten counts. The chain combines TRBV5-1 with TRBJ2-7; 9 bases match TRBD2. The CDR3 sequence is 14 residues long. CDR1 and CDR2 (germline): SGHRS, YFSETQ. V trimming: 3 bases; J trimming: 7 bases; junction bases outside the gene matches: 8. The CDR3 nucleotides are TGCGCCAGCAGCTCTACCGGGACTAGCCTAGAGCAGTACTTC. It encodes CASSSTGTSLEQYF.

This clonotype was detected many times. V and J are TRBV7-8 and TRBJ2-3; weak D call: TRBD2 (5 bases). The CDR3 is made up of 14 amino acids. From germline, CDR1 is SGHVS and CDR2 FQNEAQ. The V and J ends lost 4 bases and 4 bases respectively, with 12 bases between them. The CDR3 here is CASSWVMGADTQYF. The CDR3 DNA reads TGTGCCAGCAGCTGGGTTATGGGAGCAGATACGCAGTATTTT.

This clonotype occurred a few times. The CDR3 region has the DNA TGTGCCAGCAGTGAAGGGACAGGGAGTCGCTATGGCTACACCTTC. Its translation is CASSEGTGSRYGYTF. V usage is TRBV12-3 or TRBV12-4 and J usage is TRBJ1-2, with 9 bases aligning to TRBD1. With 5 bases clipped from V and 4 bases from J, the junction kept 8 bases outside the gene matches. The CDR3 has 15 amino acids.